The sequence of this TCR beta chain was determined in a study of identical twins. A single record per CDR3 protein comes from TCRdb applying MiXCR to the 5' RACE reads. The table includes about 300,000 distinct CDR3 sequences, 10% to 15% detected once. These data were also reused for a study on yellow fever vaccine responses in identical twins.

Input material: CD8+ T cells sorted from blood. The sequence was obtained from a woman aged 18-30 years in good health.

The DNA for the CDR3 is TGTGCCAGCAGCTTATATTCCCCCGGGAATGAGCAGTTCTTC. This sequence encodes CASSLYSPGNEQFF. This chain joins TRBV7-9 and TRBJ2-1; D is ambiguous. The CDR3 sequence is 14 residues long. Trimming left V 2 bases short and J 7 bases short, with 12 bases between. The germline CDR1 and CDR2 sequences are SEHNR and FQNEAQ (reference sequence).